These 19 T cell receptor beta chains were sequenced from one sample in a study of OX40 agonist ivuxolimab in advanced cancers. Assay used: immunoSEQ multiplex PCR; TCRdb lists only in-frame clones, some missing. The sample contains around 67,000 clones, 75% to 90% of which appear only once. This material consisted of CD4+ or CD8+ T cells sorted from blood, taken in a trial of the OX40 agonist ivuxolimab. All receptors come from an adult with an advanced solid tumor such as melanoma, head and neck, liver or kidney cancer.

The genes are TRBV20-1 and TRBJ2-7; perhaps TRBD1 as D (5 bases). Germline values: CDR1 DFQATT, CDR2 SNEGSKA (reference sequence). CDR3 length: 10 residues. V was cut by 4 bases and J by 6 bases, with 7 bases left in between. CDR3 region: CSANGAEQYF. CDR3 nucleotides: TGCAGTGCTAATGGGGCCGAGCAGTACTTC.

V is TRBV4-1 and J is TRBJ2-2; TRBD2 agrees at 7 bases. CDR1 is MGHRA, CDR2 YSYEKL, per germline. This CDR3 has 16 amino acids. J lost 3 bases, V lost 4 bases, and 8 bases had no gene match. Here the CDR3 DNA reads TGCGCCAGCAGCCTTAGGCGGGGGACGGACACCGGGGAGCTGTTTTTT. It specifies CASSLRRGTDTGELFF.

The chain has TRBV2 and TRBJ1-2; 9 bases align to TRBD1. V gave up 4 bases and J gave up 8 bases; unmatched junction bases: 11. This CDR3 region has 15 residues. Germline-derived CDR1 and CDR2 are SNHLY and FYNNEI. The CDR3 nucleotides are TGTGCCAGCAGTGGCCTCCTCGGGACAGGGAGCGGCTACACCTTC. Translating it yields CASSGLLGTGSGYTF.

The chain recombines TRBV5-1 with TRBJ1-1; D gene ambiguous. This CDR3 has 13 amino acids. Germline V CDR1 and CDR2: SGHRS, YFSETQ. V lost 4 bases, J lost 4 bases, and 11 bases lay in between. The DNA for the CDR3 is TGCGCCAGCAGCAGGGAGGGAACCACTGAAGCTTTCTTT. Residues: CASSREGTTEAFF.

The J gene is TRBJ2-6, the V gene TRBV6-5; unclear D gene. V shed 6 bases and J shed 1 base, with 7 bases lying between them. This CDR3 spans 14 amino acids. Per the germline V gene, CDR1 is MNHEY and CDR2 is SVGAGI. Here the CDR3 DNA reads TGTGCCAGCAGGTGGGGATCTGGGGCCAACGTCCTGACTTTC. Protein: CASRWGSGANVLTF.

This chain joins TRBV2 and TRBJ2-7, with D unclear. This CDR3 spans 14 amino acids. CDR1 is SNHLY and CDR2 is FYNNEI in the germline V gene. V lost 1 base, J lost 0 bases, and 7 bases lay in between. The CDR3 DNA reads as TGTGCCAGCAGTGAAGTAGCCAGCTCCTACGAGCAGTACTTC. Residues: CASSEVASSYEQYF.

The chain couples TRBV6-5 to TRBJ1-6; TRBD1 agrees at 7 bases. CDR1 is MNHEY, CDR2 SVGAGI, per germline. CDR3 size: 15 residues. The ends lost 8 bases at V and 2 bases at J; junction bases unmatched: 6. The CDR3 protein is CASSRQGAYNSPLHF. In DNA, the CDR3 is TGTGCCAGCTCCCGGCAGGGGGCCTATAATTCACCCCTCCACTTT.

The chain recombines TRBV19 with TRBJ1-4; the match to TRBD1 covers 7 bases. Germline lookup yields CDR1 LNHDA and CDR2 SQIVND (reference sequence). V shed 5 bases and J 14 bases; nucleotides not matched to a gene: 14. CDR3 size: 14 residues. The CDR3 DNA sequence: TGTGCCAGTAGTCAACAGCAGGGGGTGAAAAGGCTGTTTTTT. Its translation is CASSQQQGVKRLFF.

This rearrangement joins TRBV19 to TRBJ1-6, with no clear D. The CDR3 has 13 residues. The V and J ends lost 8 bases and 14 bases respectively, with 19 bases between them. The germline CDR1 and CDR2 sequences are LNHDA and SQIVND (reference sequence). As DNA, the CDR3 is TGTGCCAGTGCCCCCAACTCTATTCAAACCCTCCACTTT. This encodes CASAPNSIQTLHF.

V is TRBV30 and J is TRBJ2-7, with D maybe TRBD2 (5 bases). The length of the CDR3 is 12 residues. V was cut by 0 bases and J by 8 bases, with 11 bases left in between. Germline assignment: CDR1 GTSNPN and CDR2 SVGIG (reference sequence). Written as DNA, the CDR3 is TGTGCCTGGAGTGTACTCAGAGGGAAGCAGTACTTC. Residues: CAWSVLRGKQYF.

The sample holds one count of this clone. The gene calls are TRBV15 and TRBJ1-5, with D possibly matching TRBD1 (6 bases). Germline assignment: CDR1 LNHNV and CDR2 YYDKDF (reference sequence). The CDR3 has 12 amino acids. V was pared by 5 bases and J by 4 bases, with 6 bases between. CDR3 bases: TGTGCCACCAGCGGACAGAATCAGCCCCAGCATTTT. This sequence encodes CATSGQNQPQHF.

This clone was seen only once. CDR3 nucleotide sequence: TGTGCCAGCAGCCGAGACAGATTAACCTACGAGCAGTACTTC. Protein sequence: CASSRDRLTYEQYF. V usage is TRBV5-4 and J usage is TRBJ2-7, with D possibly TRBD1 on 5 matching bases. Germline assignment: CDR1 SGHNT and CDR2 YYREEE (reference sequence). The CDR3 has 14 residues. V lost 4 bases and J 2 bases, leaving 13 bases between the germline ends.

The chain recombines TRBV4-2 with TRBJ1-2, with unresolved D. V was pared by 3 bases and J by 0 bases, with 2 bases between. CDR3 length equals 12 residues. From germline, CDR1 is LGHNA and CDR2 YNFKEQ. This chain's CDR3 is CASSQANYGYTF. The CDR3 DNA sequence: TGTGCCAGCAGCCAGGCTAACTATGGCTACACCTTC.

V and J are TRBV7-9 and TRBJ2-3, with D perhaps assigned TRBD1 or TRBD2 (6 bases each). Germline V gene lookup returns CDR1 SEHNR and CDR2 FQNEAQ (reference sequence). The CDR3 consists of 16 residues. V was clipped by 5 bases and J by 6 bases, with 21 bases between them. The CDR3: CASSPRGSLEGDTQYF. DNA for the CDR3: TGTGCCAGCAGCCCTAGGGGGTCCCTGGAGGGGGATACGCAGTATTTT.

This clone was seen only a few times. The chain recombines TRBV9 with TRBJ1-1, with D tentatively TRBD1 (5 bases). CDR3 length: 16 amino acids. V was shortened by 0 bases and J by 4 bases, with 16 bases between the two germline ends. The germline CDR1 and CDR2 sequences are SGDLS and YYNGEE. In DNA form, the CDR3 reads TGTGCCAGCAGCGTAGCTACGGGGGTAAGGAGCACTGAAGCTTTCTTT. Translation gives CASSVATGVRSTEAFF.

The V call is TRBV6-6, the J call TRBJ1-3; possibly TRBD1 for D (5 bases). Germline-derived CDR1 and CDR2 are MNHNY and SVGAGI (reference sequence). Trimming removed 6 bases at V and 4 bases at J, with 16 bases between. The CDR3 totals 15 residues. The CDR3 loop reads CASRQTGTDGNTIYF. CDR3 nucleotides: TGTGCCAGCAGGCAAACCGGGACTGACGGAAACACCATATATTTT.

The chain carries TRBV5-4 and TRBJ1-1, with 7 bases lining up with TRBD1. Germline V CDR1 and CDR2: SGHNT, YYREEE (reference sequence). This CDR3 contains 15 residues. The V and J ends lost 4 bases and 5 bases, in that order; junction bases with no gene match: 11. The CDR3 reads CASSSNRQGGTEAFF. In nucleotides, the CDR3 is TGTGCCAGCAGCAGTAACCGACAGGGCGGGACTGAAGCTTTCTTT.

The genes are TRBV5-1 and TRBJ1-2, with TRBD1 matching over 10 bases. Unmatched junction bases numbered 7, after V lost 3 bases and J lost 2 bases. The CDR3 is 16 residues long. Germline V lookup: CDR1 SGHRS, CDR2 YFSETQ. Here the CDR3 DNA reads TGCGCCAGCAGCTGGGGGACAGGGGAGCAGAACTATGGCTACACCTTC. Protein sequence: CASSWGTGEQNYGYTF.

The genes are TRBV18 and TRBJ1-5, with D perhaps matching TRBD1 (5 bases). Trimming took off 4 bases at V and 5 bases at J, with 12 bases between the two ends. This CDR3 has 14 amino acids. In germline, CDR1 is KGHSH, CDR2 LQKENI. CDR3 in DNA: TGTGCCAGCTCACTAGGGGCGGCGGATCAGCCCCAGCATTTT. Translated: CASSLGAADQPQHF.